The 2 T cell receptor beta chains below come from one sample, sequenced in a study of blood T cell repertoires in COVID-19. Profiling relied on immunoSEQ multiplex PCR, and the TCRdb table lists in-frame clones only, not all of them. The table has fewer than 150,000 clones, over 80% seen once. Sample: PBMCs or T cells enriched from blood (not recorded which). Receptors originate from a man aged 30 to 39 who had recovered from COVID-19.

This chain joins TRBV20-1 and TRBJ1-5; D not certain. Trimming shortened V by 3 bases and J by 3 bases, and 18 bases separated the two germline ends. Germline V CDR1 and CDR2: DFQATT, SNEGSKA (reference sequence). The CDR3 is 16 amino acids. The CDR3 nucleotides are TGCAGTGCTAGTTCGACTATGAGGGTTTCCAATCAGCCCCAGCATTTT. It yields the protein CSASSTMRVSNQPQHF.

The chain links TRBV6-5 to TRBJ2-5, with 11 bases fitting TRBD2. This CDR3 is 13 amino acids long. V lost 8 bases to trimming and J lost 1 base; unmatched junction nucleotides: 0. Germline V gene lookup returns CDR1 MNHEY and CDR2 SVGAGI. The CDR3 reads CASGTSGQETQYF. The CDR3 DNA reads TGTGCCAGCGGGACTAGCGGCCAAGAGACCCAGTACTTC.